This T cell receptor beta chain was captured by sequencing in a study of T-cell reconstitution after alpha-beta-depleted transplantation in children. Unique molecular identifiers tagged the TCRbeta library. TCRdb itself ran the PCR reads through MiXCR, one entry per CDR3 protein. The sample yields about 540,000 distinct CDR3 sequences, about 17% seen once. The sample holds a few counts of this clonotype. The CDR3 contains 17 residues. Per the germline V gene, CDR1 is LNHNV and CDR2 is YYDKDF (reference sequence). The J segment lost 7 bases and the V segment lost 4 bases, leaving 13 bases of the junction unmatched.

The sequence was collected from a human donor who donated a stem cell graft to a child with acute lymphoblastic leukemia. Sequencing used PBMCs from the stem cell graft donor, obtained from the stem cell graft. This chain links TRBV15 with TRBJ2-1; 10 bases map to TRBD2. The CDR3 here is CATSKENLAGESNEQFF. As DNA, the CDR3 is TGTGCCACCAGCAAAGAAAATCTAGCGGGAGAGTCAAATGAGCAGTTCTTC.